This TCR beta chain was sequenced in a study of control samples from healthy donors and cancer patients. The CDR3 covers 12 residues. Germline V CDR1 and CDR2: WSHSY, SAAADI. Trimming took off 3 bases at V and 4 bases at J, with 7 bases between the two ends. The repertoire was sequenced with immunoSEQ multiplex PCR; TCRdb's copy has only in-frame clones and lacks some. The sample has tens of thousands of clones, 75% to 90% seen once. The receptor's source is a man aged 50-59 years in good health. Sequencing was performed on blood. The V call is TRBV10-2, the J call TRBJ2-7; D remains ambiguous. The CDR3 protein is CASSELSYEQYF. The CDR3 coding sequence is TGCGCCAGCAGTGAACTATCTTACGAGCAGTACTTC.